Each of the 27 T cell receptor beta chains below was sequenced from the same sample in a study of blood T cell repertoires in COVID-19. TCRdb keeps only in-frame clones here, not all; method: immunoSEQ multiplex PCR. The data contain a few hundred thousand clones, under 90% of them seen just once; the ten biggest clones take up 1.5% to 2%. The sequenced sample was peripheral blood. All receptors derive from a woman in her twenties or thirties with COVID-19, enrolled during active disease.

V usage is TRBV4-1 and J usage is TRBJ1-5; a possible D gene is TRBD1 (6 bases). Trimming took off 4 bases at V and 3 bases at J, with 10 bases between the two ends. This CDR3 is 14 amino acids long. Germline V gene lookup returns CDR1 MGHRA and CDR2 YSYEKL. In nucleotides, the CDR3 is TGCGCCAGCAGCCCTACAGGGATCAATCAGCCCCAGCATTTT. Protein sequence: CASSPTGINQPQHF.

CDR3 in amino acids: CASSPGTGYTDTQYF. The CDR3 nucleotides read TGCGCCAGCAGCCCGGGGACAGGCTACACAGATACGCAGTATTTT. The rearrangement links TRBV5-1 to TRBJ2-3; 8 nucleotides match TRBD1. CDR1 and CDR2 from the germline V gene are SGHRS and YFSETQ. The CDR3 totals 15 residues. Unmatched junction bases numbered 6, after V lost 4 bases and J lost 2 bases.

The chain couples TRBV5-1 to TRBJ1-3, with 9 bases lining up with TRBD1. Germline V gene data show CDR1 as SGHRS and CDR2 as YFSETQ. With 4 bases clipped from V and 0 bases from J, the junction kept 5 bases outside the gene matches. The CDR3 sequence is 16 residues long. The CDR3 spells CASSPGQGFSGNTIYF. Here the CDR3 DNA reads TGCGCCAGCAGCCCGGGACAGGGCTTCTCTGGAAACACCATATATTTT.

This chain uses TRBV28 with TRBJ1-2; TRBD1 might be the D (5 bases). The V and J ends lost 5 bases and 8 bases respectively, with 15 bases between them. This CDR3 is 13 amino acids long. Germline lookup yields CDR1 MDHEN and CDR2 SYDVKM. The CDR3 protein is CASSDPGGDGYTF. The CDR3, as DNA: TGTGCCAGCAGTGACCCCGGGGGGGACGGCTACACCTTC.

The chain employs TRBV4-1 and TRBJ1-2; 8 nucleotides line up with TRBD1. The CDR3 extends over 15 amino acids. Per germline, CDR1 MGHRA and CDR2 YSYEKL. The trim removed 4 bases at V and 4 bases at J, leaving 8 bases unmatched. CDR3 bases: TGCGCCAGCAGCCCAGGACAGGGCTGGGGCTATGGCTACACCTTC. This sequence encodes CASSPGQGWGYGYTF.

In its sample, this clone was seen once. This chain joins TRBV7-8 and TRBJ2-6, with no clear D. Germline assignment: CDR1 SGHVS and CDR2 FQNEAQ. V was cut by 7 bases and J by 0 bases, with 10 bases left in between. The CDR3 covers 15 residues. The CDR3 nucleotides read TGTGCCAGCACCGACGGGTACTCTGGGGCCAACGTCCTGACTTTC. Amino acids: CASTDGYSGANVLTF.

The chain links TRBV27 to TRBJ2-3; 8 positions agree with TRBD2. Germline CDR1 MNHEY, CDR2 SMNVEV (reference sequence). This CDR3 contains 14 residues. Unmatched junction bases numbered 4, after V lost 2 bases and J lost 6 bases. The CDR3 nucleotides are TGTGCCAGCAGTTTACGGACTAGCATTGATACGCAGTATTTT. This translates into CASSLRTSIDTQYF.

This chain's CDR3 is CASKGGLNTEAFF. DNA of the CDR3: TGTGCCAGCAAAGGGGGCCTGAACACTGAAGCTTTCTTT. The chain links TRBV12-3 or TRBV12-4 to TRBJ1-1, with 7 bases fitting TRBD1. The V segment lost 7 bases and the J segment 0 bases; nucleotides outside the gene matches: 2. This CDR3 has 13 residues.

The V call is TRBV28, the J call TRBJ1-1; D unresolved. The CDR3 length is 13 residues. The V and J ends lost 7 bases and 1 base respectively, with 10 bases between them. The germline V gene has CDR1 MDHEN and CDR2 SYDVKM. The CDR3 region is CASTVLQNTEAFF. CDR3 nucleotide sequence: TGTGCCAGCACCGTATTACAGAACACTGAAGCTTTCTTT.

The chain carries TRBV6-2 or TRBV6-3 and TRBJ2-3; D is uncertain. The CDR3 consists of 18 residues. Germline V gene sequence: CDR1 MNHEY, CDR2 SVGEGT. V was trimmed by 2 bases and J by 4 bases, leaving 22 bases between them. The CDR3 spells CASSYQKLVFSAPDTQYF. CDR3 nucleotide sequence: TGTGCCAGCAGTTACCAGAAATTGGTCTTCTCCGCCCCAGATACGCAGTATTTT.

This clone was seen a single time. The J gene is TRBJ2-7, the V gene TRBV2; D is perhaps TRBD1 (6 bases). With 6 bases removed from V and 4 bases from J, the gap between germline ends came to 25 bases. The V gene's germline CDR1 is SNHLY and CDR2 FYNNEI. The length of the CDR3 is 17 residues. For the CDR3, the DNA is TGTGCCAGCAGCCACTCCTACTACAGGGAGCTGGGGTACGAGCAGTACTTC. Encoded protein: CASSHSYYRELGYEQYF.

This clone occurred many times. The chain combines TRBV15 with TRBJ2-3; 7 nucleotides align to TRBD1. Trimming took 3 bases from V and 2 from J; bases not matched to a gene: 11. Germline CDR1 is LNHNV and CDR2 is YYDKDF (reference sequence). CDR3 length equals 17 residues. CDR3 sequence reads: CATSSDEGGFNTDTQYF. CDR3 nucleotides: TGTGCCACCAGCAGTGATGAAGGGGGCTTTAACACAGATACGCAGTATTTT.

The chain recombines TRBV3-1 (or the pseudogene TRBV3-2) with TRBJ1-3; 8 bases map to TRBD1. The germline CDR1 and CDR2 sequences are LGHDT and YNNKEL (reference sequence). The length of the CDR3 is 16 residues. With V trimmed by 3 bases and J by 0 bases, 4 bases remained unmatched. As DNA, the CDR3 is TGTGCCAGCAGCCATGCACAGGGGGGCTCTGGAAACACCATATATTTT. Its protein product is CASSHAQGGSGNTIYF.

J is TRBJ2-7 and V is TRBV2, with TRBD2 identical over 8 bases. Trimming cost V 3 bases and J 1 base; bases outside gene matches: 5. The CDR3 is made up of 15 amino acids. The germline V gene encodes CDR1 SNHLY and CDR2 FYNNEI. In DNA, the CDR3 is TGTGCCAGCAGTGAGGTAATAGCGGGGTCCTACGAGCAGTACTTC. This gives the protein CASSEVIAGSYEQYF.

The chain is built from TRBV6-5 and TRBJ1-1; D is perhaps TRBD1 (5 bases). V was trimmed by 6 bases and J by 10 bases, leaving 18 bases between them. Per the germline V gene, CDR1 is MNHEY and CDR2 is SVGAGI. The length of the CDR3 is 13 residues. CDR3 region: CASRGLRSGRAFF. CDR3 in DNA: TGTGCCAGCAGGGGACTGCGGTCCGGTCGAGCTTTCTTT.

The CDR3 DNA sequence: TGTGCCAGCAGCCTGGGGGGAGTCTATGGCTACACCTTC. Amino acid sequence: CASSLGGVYGYTF. The chain combines TRBV12-3 or TRBV12-4 with TRBJ1-2, with D possibly TRBD1 on 5 matching bases. Trimming left V 6 bases short and J 4 bases short, with 12 bases between. The CDR3 loop spans 13 amino acids.

This clone was seen only once. The V and J genes are TRBV4-1 and TRBJ1-6, with a tentative D call TRBD1 (6 bases). Germline CDR1 reads MGHRA; CDR2 reads YSYEKL. This CDR3 is built from 16 residues. Trimming stripped 0 bases from V and 7 bases from J, with 13 bases between. This CDR3 is CASSQDRTVRNSPLHF. The CDR3 bases are TGCGCCAGCAGCCAAGACCGGACAGTAAGGAATTCACCCCTCCACTTT.

The rearrangement uses TRBV6-2 or TRBV6-3 and TRBJ2-1; 11 nucleotides line up with TRBD1. The CDR3 is 18 residues long. Germline CDR1 and CDR2: MNHEY and SVGEGT. V lost 6 bases to trimming and J lost 4 bases; unmatched junction nucleotides: 14. DNA for the CDR3: TGTGCCAGCAGCATGGACAGGGGGCCCCTTCGGACTTACAATGAGCAGTTCTTC. Residues: CASSMDRGPLRTYNEQFF.

Only one count was recorded for this clone. The chain employs TRBV18 and TRBJ2-2; 8 nucleotides agree with TRBD2. The length of the CDR3 is 17 residues. Trimming took 2 bases from V and 5 from J; bases not matched to a gene: 10. CDR1 and CDR2 (germline): KGHSH, LQKENI. The CDR3 DNA sequence: TGTGCCAGCTCACCAGCCTCGCGGGGGGCGCAGACCGGGGAGCTGTTTTTT. Amino acid sequence: CASSPASRGAQTGELFF.

The rearrangement joins TRBV4-3 to TRBJ2-7; maybe TRBD2 (7 bases). This CDR3 contains 15 residues. The germline CDR1 and CDR2 sequences are LGHNA and YSLEER. Trimming pared 1 base from V and 3 bases from J, leaving 13 bases between. This chain's CDR3 is CASSQGWRGHYEQYF. DNA of the CDR3: TGCGCCAGCAGCCAAGGGTGGCGGGGGCACTACGAGCAGTACTTC.

The chain links TRBV7-9 to TRBJ1-1; D unresolved. Trimming shortened V by 2 bases and J by 4 bases, and 5 bases separated the two germline ends. Per the germline V gene, CDR1 is SEHNR and CDR2 is FQNEAQ (reference sequence). CDR3 length equals 12 residues. This CDR3 reads CASSLPGTEAFF. DNA for the CDR3: TGTGCCAGCAGCTTACCCGGCACTGAAGCTTTCTTT.

This rearrangement joins TRBV27 to TRBJ2-5; 8 bases align to TRBD2. CDR3 length: 14 amino acids. CDR1 MNHEY and CDR2 SMNVEV come from the germline V gene (reference sequence). After removal of 5 bases from V and 4 bases from J, the junction contained 6 bases not matched to a gene. Here the CDR3 reads CASSPRTSRETQYF. The DNA of the CDR3 is TGTGCCAGCAGTCCAAGGACTAGCCGAGAGACCCAGTACTTC.

The J gene is TRBJ2-4, the V gene TRBV10-2; D may be TRBD2 (7 bases). The V gene's germline CDR1 is WSHSY and CDR2 SAAADI. The CDR3 is 14 amino acids. Trimming cost V 6 bases and J 6 bases, with 15 bases left between them. The CDR3 region has the DNA TGCGCCAGCAGCCCGGGGGGCCCTGGAAACATTCAGTACTTC. This sequence encodes CASSPGGPGNIQYF.

At least ten counts were recorded for this clone. Other nucleotide sequences from this sample produce the same CDR3. This sequence joins TRBV5-1 and TRBJ2-1; D remains unclear. V lost 0 bases to trimming and J lost 7 bases, with 8 bases between them. Germline values: CDR1 SGHRS, CDR2 YFSETQ. The CDR3 length is 13 residues. CDR3 region: CASSLATENEQFF. CDR3 nucleotides: TGCGCCAGCAGCTTGGCTACAGAAAATGAGCAGTTCTTC.

A note on this clone: Relative to the germline gene, one junction end is altered; a read error may explain this. The CDR3 protein is CASSSSPGYPAF. The CDR3 bases are TGTGCCAGCAGCTCCAGCCCGGGATACCCAGCCTTC. The V call is TRBV7-9, the J call TRBJ1-1; D is unclear. The V gene's germline CDR1 is SEHNR and CDR2 FQNEAQ (reference sequence). The CDR3 sequence is 12 residues long. The variable domain in full, completed from reference TRBV7-9 and TRBJ1-1, reads DTGVSQNPRHKITKRGQNVTFRCDPISEHNRLYWYRQTLGQGPEFLTYFQNEAQLEKSRLLSDRFSAERPKGSFSTLEIQRTEQGDSAMYLCASSSSPGYPAFGQGTRLTVV.

The V and J genes are TRBV5-4 and TRBJ2-5; D uncertain. Germline lookup yields CDR1 SGHNT and CDR2 YYREEE (reference sequence). The CDR3 has 16 residues. The ends were cut back, 1 base at V and 1 base at J, with 14 bases in the middle. In nucleotides, the CDR3 is TGTGCCAGCAGCTTGCACCCTGGCGGCGGCCAAGAGACCCAGTACTTC. This encodes CASSLHPGGGQETQYF.

A word on this clone: Other DNA sequences in the same sample also yield this CDR3. The genes are TRBV5-4 and TRBJ1-4, with D unclear. The CDR3 contains 15 residues. Trimming took off 2 bases at V and 0 bases at J, with 8 bases between the two ends. In germline, CDR1 is SGHNT, CDR2 YYREEE (reference sequence). CDR3: CASSFGGATNEKLFF. CDR3 DNA: TGTGCCAGCAGCTTCGGTGGAGCAACTAATGAAAAACTGTTTTTT. The full variable domain, with the rest looked up from reference TRBV5-4 and TRBJ1-4, is ETGVTQSPTHLIKTRGQQVTLRCSSQSGHNTVSWYQQALGQGPQFIFQYYREEENGRGNFPPRFSGLQFPNYSSELNVNALELDDSALYLCASSFGGATNEKLFFGSGTQLSVL.